This T cell receptor (beta chain) emerged from a study of T cells in Graves' hyperthyroidism and ophthalmopathy. Germline V CDR1 and CDR2: LNHDA, SQIVND (reference sequence). Trimming stripped 7 bases from V and 4 bases from J, with 14 bases between. CDR3 size: 14 residues. Authors of the study amplified TCR beta CDR3 regions from RNA transcripts. RT-PCR in the first round (using the HTBI primer set) targeted the TCR CDR3. TCRdb re-analysed the multiplex PCR reads in MiXCR, keeping a single row per CDR3 protein. The sample lists fewer than 650,000 distinct CDR3 sequences; about 15% were seen once. This TCR came from a woman in her 30s with Graves' hyperthyroidism that later progressed to Graves' ophthalmopathy. This rearrangement joins TRBV19 to TRBJ1-5; D unresolved. Specimen: blood. The CDR3 loop reads CASNFGLPNQPQHF. The CDR3 coding sequence is TGTGCCAGTAATTTCGGACTGCCGAATCAGCCCCAGCATTTT.